This T cell receptor (beta chain) was captured by sequencing in a study of T cell repertoires in cytomegalovirus infection (dated by TCRdb to about 2019). The study in broad terms: Donor HLA type was relevant to the analysis, because carriage of CMV infection together with the matching HLA type was indicated by public TCR beta signatures. What the study reported, not specific to this receptor: The ex vivo response was dominated by HLA-C-restricted CMV-specific TCR beta clonotypes, and the single most frequent clonotype in two of eight donors was supplied by these HLA-C-restricted clonotypes. In both this cohort and an independent roughly 330-donor cohort, the cumulative frequency of public TCR beta family members distinguished carriers of CMV infection plus the relevant HLA type.

The listed sequencing device is Illumina HiSeq 1500. TCRdb ran its own pipeline on the public reads, namely fastp trimming at Q25 and MiXCR clone calling, and kept in-frame beta chains. Here each entry gathers all rows of one CDR3 protein and keeps the most common genes and DNA. This sample lists approximately 550,000 distinct CDR3 sequences; approximately 17% were detected once. Together, the top ten hold approximately 24% of the sample. In its sample, this clonotype was seen a few times. No cognate antigen has been identified for it. No base-level quality is on record; no much larger clone is a single base apart. The CDR3 runs 15 amino acids, cysteine and phenylalanine included. The read is trimmed to its CDR3 DNA, 45 bases read in frame from base 1. CDR1 and CDR2 are drawn from the germline V gene (reference sequence): SGHNT, YYREEE. Trimming removed 4 bases from V and 6 bases from J, leaving 20 bases between the germline ends.

This TCR came from a human donor in good health (CMV status not recorded). Some clones in this sample may be carry-over from other donors' samples. The source material was CD8+ T cells from PBMCs. Rearrangement joined TRBV5-4 to TRBJ2-7; the D gene cannot be resolved reliably. The CDR3 in this case is CASSLRTAEKTEQYF. The DNA sequence reads TGTGCCAGCAGCCTTCGGACGGCCGAAAAAACCGAGCAGTACTTC.